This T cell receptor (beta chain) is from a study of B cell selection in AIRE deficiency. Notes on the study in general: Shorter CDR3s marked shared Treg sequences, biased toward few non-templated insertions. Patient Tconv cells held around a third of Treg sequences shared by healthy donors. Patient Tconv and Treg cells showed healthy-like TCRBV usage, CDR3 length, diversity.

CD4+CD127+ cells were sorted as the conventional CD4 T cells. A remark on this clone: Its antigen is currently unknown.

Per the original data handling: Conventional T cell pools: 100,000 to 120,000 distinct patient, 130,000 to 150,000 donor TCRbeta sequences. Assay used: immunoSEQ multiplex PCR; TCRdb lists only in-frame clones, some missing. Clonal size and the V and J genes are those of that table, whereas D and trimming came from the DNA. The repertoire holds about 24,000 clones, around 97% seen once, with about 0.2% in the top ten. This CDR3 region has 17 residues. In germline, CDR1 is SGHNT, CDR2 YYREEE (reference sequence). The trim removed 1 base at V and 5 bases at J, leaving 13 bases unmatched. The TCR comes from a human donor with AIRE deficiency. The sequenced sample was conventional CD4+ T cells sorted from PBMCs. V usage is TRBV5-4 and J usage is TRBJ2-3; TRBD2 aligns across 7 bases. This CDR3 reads CASSLPQGGVGRDTQYF. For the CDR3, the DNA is TGTGCCAGCAGCTTGCCCCAGGGAGGGGTGGGGCGAGATACGCAGTATTTT.